The clone carrying this T cell receptor (beta chain) was detected ten times or more. Its antigen remains unknown. PBMCs numbering 2 million and stored at -80 C yielded the unsorted libraries. This sample is drawn from a study of neurological immune-mediated disorders. Whole-study context: Of the approximately 35 patients who had multiple sclerosis, approximately 31 had the relapsing-remitting form and 3 had the secondary progressive form. General study results and limits: HTLV-1-associated myelopathy displayed the greatest TCR clonal expansion, and multiple sclerosis exhibited the smallest, lower than that of healthy controls.

MiXCR, applied by TCRdb to the 5' RACE reads, yields one record per CDR3 protein. The data show 50,000 or so distinct CDR3 sequences, 3.6% seen once. V gave up 7 bases and J gave up 7 bases, with 17 bases separating them. CDR1 and CDR2 from the germline V gene are SGHTA and FQGNSA. This CDR3 is 14 amino acids long. The sequence came from a man aged 25-40 years with multiple sclerosis. Material: PBMCs. The chain carries TRBV7-2 and TRBJ1-5; D possibly corresponds to TRBD1 (6 bases). The CDR3 sequence is CASTLRTDGQPQHF. As DNA, the CDR3 is TGTGCCAGCACCCTACGGACAGACGGCCAGCCCCAGCATTTT. Combining the CDR3 with reference TRBV7-2 and TRBJ1-5 gives the whole variable domain GAGVSQSPSNKVTEKGKDVELRCDPISGHTALYWYRQSLGQGLEFLIYFQGNSAPDKSGLPSDRFSAERTGGSVSTLTIQRTQQEDSAVYLCASTLRTDGQPQHFGDGTRLSIL.